These 14 T cell receptor beta chains were all obtained from the same sample, sequenced in a study of CD8+CD57+ T cells in acquired aplastic anemia. Profiling that covered TCR beta VDJ and CDR3 relied on genomic DNA as its template. TCRdb re-called the reads with MiXCR, one entry per CDR3 protein. The sample has roughly 170,000 distinct CDR3 sequences, about three fifths seen once. The sample consisted of sorted CD4+, CD8+, or CD8+CD57+ T cells (not recorded which) from PBMCs. The receptors were gathered from a human donor in good health.

The chain combines TRBV7-2 with TRBJ2-3; 8 positions agree with TRBD2. This CDR3 region has 16 residues. The germline gives CDR1 SGHTA, CDR2 FQGNSA. The J segment lost 1 base and the V segment lost 2 bases, leaving 5 bases of the junction unmatched. As DNA, the CDR3 is TGTGCCAGCAGCTTAAATCACGGGGGGGGCACAGATACGCAGTATTTT. Translation gives CASSLNHGGGTDTQYF.

This clonotype was detected once. The chain recombines TRBV18 with TRBJ2-5; a weak D match, TRBD1 (6 bases). With 3 bases removed from V and 1 base from J, the gap between germline ends came to 12 bases. The CDR3 is made up of 15 amino acids. CDR1 is KGHSH and CDR2 is LQKENI in the germline V gene. CDR3 residues: CASSPLRTVQETQYF. The DNA of the CDR3 is TGTGCCAGCTCACCCTTACGGACAGTCCAAGAGACCCAGTACTTC.

This clonotype was seen more than once but under ten times. The gene calls are TRBV12-3 or TRBV12-4 and TRBJ2-1, with unresolved D. V dropped 6 bases and J dropped 0 bases, with 21 bases sitting between them. This CDR3 is 18 amino acids long. In nucleotides, the CDR3 is TGTGCCAGCAGACCCAACCTCTTTAGTGAGAGCTCCTACAATGAGCAGTTCTTC. It encodes CASRPNLFSESSYNEQFF.

The chain combines TRBV12-3 or TRBV12-4 with TRBJ2-7, with D perhaps matching TRBD1 (6 bases). Trimming took off 5 bases at V and 3 bases at J, with 14 bases between the two ends. This CDR3 spans 14 amino acids. The CDR3 loop is CASSPGEGGYEQYF. The CDR3 DNA sequence: TGTGCCAGCAGTCCAGGCGAAGGGGGCTACGAGCAGTACTTC.

V and J are TRBV25-1 and TRBJ2-7; 7 bases fit TRBD1. The V segment lost 7 bases and the J segment 2 bases; nucleotides outside the gene matches: 8. Per the germline V gene, CDR1 is MGHDK and CDR2 is SYGVNS. This CDR3 comprises 14 residues. CDR3 DNA sequence: TGTGCCAGCATCCTACGACAGGGTCCCTACGAGCAGTACTTC. The encoded protein is CASILRQGPYEQYF.

This clonotype has only a few counts. The chain has TRBV7-9 and TRBJ2-5; TRBD1 agrees at 7 bases. CDR3 length: 14 residues. Germline trimming cut 5 bases from V and 2 bases from J; bases unmatched to any gene: 5. From germline, CDR1 is SEHNR and CDR2 FQNEAQ (reference sequence). The CDR3 is CASSVGTAQETQYF. The DNA for the CDR3 is TGTGCCAGCAGCGTAGGGACAGCTCAAGAGACCCAGTACTTC.

This sequence joins TRBV7-2 and TRBJ1-1; TRBD1 aligns across 7 bases. Losses at the gene ends were 7 bases for V and 1 base for J; bases not matched to a gene: 3. The CDR3 length is 13 residues. CDR1 and CDR2 (germline): SGHTA, FQGNSA. CDR3 residues: CASKGQKNTEAFF. DNA of the CDR3: TGTGCCAGCAAGGGACAGAAGAACACTGAAGCTTTCTTT.

The genes are TRBV6-5 and TRBJ2-1; 9 nucleotides match TRBD2. V shed 2 bases, J shed 6 bases, and the junction held 2 bases outside the gene matches. The germline V gene encodes CDR1 MNHEY and CDR2 SVGAGI. The CDR3 has 14 residues. CDR3 in amino acids: CASSYGSGSNEQFF. CDR3 sequence (DNA): TGTGCCAGCAGTTACGGTAGCGGGAGCAATGAGCAGTTCTTC.

The chain links TRBV15 to TRBJ2-1; 8 nucleotides agree with TRBD2. Per the germline V gene, CDR1 is LNHNV and CDR2 is YYDKDF (reference sequence). The CDR3 extends over 14 amino acids. The V gene end was trimmed by 5 bases and the J gene end by 8 bases; junction bases not matched to a gene: 8. The CDR3 sequence: CATSDSGSTDEQFF. DNA for the CDR3: TGTGCCACCAGCGACAGCGGGAGTACAGATGAGCAGTTCTTC.

V and J are TRBV20-1 and TRBJ1-2; D is unresolved. Per the germline V gene, CDR1 is DFQATT and CDR2 is SNEGSKA (reference sequence). CDR3 length equals 11 residues. Trimming left V 4 bases short and J 4 bases short, with 7 bases between. In DNA, the CDR3 is TGCAGTGCTATGGGCCTCTATGGCTACACCTTC. Translation: CSAMGLYGYTF.

This clonotype was counted ten times or more. The rearrangement joins TRBV20-1 to TRBJ2-7; the D gene could be TRBD1 or TRBD2 (6 bases each). Germline-derived CDR1 and CDR2 are DFQATT and SNEGSKA (reference sequence). The V and J ends lost 1 base and 4 bases respectively, with 11 bases between them. The CDR3 loop spans 13 amino acids. The CDR3 loop is CSARAGGLYEQYF. Here the CDR3 DNA reads TGCAGTGCTAGAGCCGGGGGCCTATACGAGCAGTACTTC.

This clonotype was seen a few times. The chain carries TRBV24-1 and TRBJ1-2; D gene ambiguous. CDR1 is KGHDR and CDR2 is SFDVKD in the germline V gene. This CDR3 comprises 13 residues. Trimming shortened V by 9 bases and J by 2 bases, and 12 bases separated the two germline ends. As DNA, the CDR3 is TGTGCCACCTCCAAGACCGCGAACTATGGCTACACCTTC. Encoded protein: CATSKTANYGYTF.

V usage is TRBV20-1 and J usage is TRBJ2-3, with 13 bases that match TRBD2. V trimming: 5 bases; J trimming: 6 bases; junction bases outside the gene matches: 17. CDR3 length: 18 residues. Germline values: CDR1 DFQATT, CDR2 SNEGSKA (reference sequence). The DNA for the CDR3 is TGCAGTGCTCCCTACCGGACTAGCGGGGGAGGGCGCTTGGATACGCAGTATTTT. This sequence encodes CSAPYRTSGGGRLDTQYF.

This rearrangement joins TRBV20-1 to TRBJ1-5; D gene unclear. Trimming shortened V by 6 bases and J by 0 bases, and 21 bases separated the two germline ends. From germline, CDR1 is DFQATT and CDR2 SNEGSKA (reference sequence). The CDR3 covers 17 residues. The CDR3 sequence: CSAPPAGAYYSNQPQHF. The CDR3 DNA follows: TGCAGTGCACCTCCGGCCGGAGCCTACTATAGCAATCAGCCCCAGCATTTT.